The clone carrying this T cell receptor (beta chain) was seen many times. The target antigen is unknown. The entry originates in a study of read filtering for tumor transcriptome and immune sequencing. The study's findings and limits: Approximately 80% of IR-seq clonotypes had one read, totaling around 4% of reads; RNA-seq: about 69% and 49%.

The library was built from roughly 400 ng RNA with molecular barcoded adaptors for alpha/delta and beta/gamma chains. TCRdb recomputed calls from the reads with MiXCR, one row per CDR3 protein. The sample lists 50,000 to 65,000 distinct CDR3 sequences, about 12% occurring once. Germline-derived CDR1 and CDR2 are GTSNPN and SVGIG (reference sequence). There are 15 residues in the CDR3. The J segment lost 2 bases and the V segment lost 2 bases, leaving 7 bases of the junction unmatched. The origin of this receptor is a donor over 35 with multiple myeloma. The sequenced sample consisted of a population of CD138-negative cells sorted from bone marrow. The J gene is TRBJ2-3, the V gene TRBV30, with 7 bases fitting TRBD1. The CDR3: CAWSSRDSFTDTQYF. The CDR3 region has the DNA TGTGCCTGGAGTTCTAGGGACAGCTTCACAGATACGCAGTATTTT.